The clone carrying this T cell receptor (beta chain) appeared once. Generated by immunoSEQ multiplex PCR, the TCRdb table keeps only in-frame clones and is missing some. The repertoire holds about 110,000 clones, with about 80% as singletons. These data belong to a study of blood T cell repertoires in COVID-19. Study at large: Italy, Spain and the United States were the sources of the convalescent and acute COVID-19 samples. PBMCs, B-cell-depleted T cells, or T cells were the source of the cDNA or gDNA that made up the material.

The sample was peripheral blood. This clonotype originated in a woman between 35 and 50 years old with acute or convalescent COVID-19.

The CDR3 is CASSLGRLKDTQYF. CDR3 nucleotide sequence: TGTGCCAGCAGCTTAGGCCGACTAAAAGATACGCAGTATTTT. The chain has TRBV7-2 and TRBJ2-3; TRBD2 is a possible D gene (5 bases). The germline gives CDR1 SGHTA, CDR2 FQGNSA. Trimming took 1 base from V and 5 from J, leaving 10 bases between them. The CDR3 consists of 14 residues. Full variable domain (missing parts from reference TRBV7-2 and TRBJ2-3): GAGVSQSPSNKVTEKGKDVELRCDPISGHTALYWYRQSLGQGLEFLIYFQGNSAPDKSGLPSDRFSAERTGGSVSTLTIQRTQQEDSAVYLCASSLGRLKDTQYFGPGTRLTVL.